This T cell receptor beta chain was obtained from a study of cytomegalovirus exposure and HLA in healthy donors. Notes on the study in general: Accounts indicate the classifier identified cytomegalovirus status with strong specificity and sensitivity. Follow-up analysis later connected one missense variant in DCLRE1C with trimming of TCR beta V- and J-genes.

Germline V gene data show CDR1 as SGDLS and CDR2 as YYNGEE. The CDR3 loop spans 15 amino acids. Trimming took off 4 bases at V and 0 bases at J, with 10 bases between the two ends. The primer mix had 60 Vbeta and 13 Jbeta primers. Produced via immunoSEQ multiplex PCR; TCRdb's table is partial and in-frame only. The sample holds 54,000 or so clones, approximately 70% seen once. As to this clone: Its specificity is not known.

Each donor was healthy, and each was a bone marrow donor. The chain carries TRBV9 and TRBJ2-2; maybe TRBD1 (6 bases). This clonotype was obtained from a woman aged 55-69 years in good health and CMV-seropositive. Material for sequencing was PBMCs. CDR3 DNA: TGTGCCAGCAGCAAAGGGACACCGAACACCGGGGAGCTGTTTTTT. This gives the protein CASSKGTPNTGELFF. The full variable domain, completed using reference TRBV9 and TRBJ2-2, is DSGVTQTPKHLITATGQRVTLRCSPRSGDLSVYWYQQSLDQGLQFLIQYYNGEERAKGNILERFSAQQFPDLHSELNLSSLELGDSALYFCASSKGTPNTGELFFGEGSRLTVL.